These 8 T cell receptor beta chains originate from one sample sequenced in a study of neurological immune-mediated disorders. From the 5' RACE reads, TCRdb called clonotypes with MiXCR, one entry per CDR3 protein. The repertoire holds tens of thousands of distinct CDR3 sequences, approximately 15% seen once, with under 4.5% in the top ten. What was sequenced was CD4+ T cells from blood. These receptor sequences come from a woman aged 55-69 years with HTLV-1-associated myelopathy (HAM/TSP).

This clonotype occurred many times. This chain joins TRBV5-1 and TRBJ2-4, with D possibly being TRBD2 (5 bases). The CDR3 sequence is 17 residues long. The germline V gene has CDR1 SGHRS and CDR2 YFSETQ. The germline V and J ends were trimmed by 0 bases and 0 bases, with 13 bases remaining between them. CDR3: CASSLEAGGLAKNIQYF. Here the CDR3 DNA reads TGCGCCAGCAGCTTGGAAGCAGGAGGCCTAGCCAAAAACATTCAGTACTTC.

The CDR3 is CASSDFGAGEDTGELFF. The CDR3, as DNA: TGCGCCAGCAGTGATTTTGGAGCGGGAGAGGATACCGGGGAGCTGTTTTTT. The rearrangement joins TRBV10-1 to TRBJ2-2, with 8 bases identical to TRBD2. The V segment lost 3 bases and the J segment 5 bases; nucleotides outside the gene matches: 11. This CDR3 has 17 amino acids. Germline assignment: CDR1 WNHNN and CDR2 SYGVQD (reference sequence).

The CDR3, as DNA: TGTGCCAGCAGCCCTTGGGATACTGGGGCCAACGTCCTGACTTTC. Its translation is CASSPWDTGANVLTF. V gene TRBV5-4 combines with J gene TRBJ2-6; the D is unclear. Trimming removed 4 bases at V and 2 bases at J, with 10 bases between. The CDR3 extends over 15 amino acids. Germline CDR1 is SGHNT and CDR2 is YYREEE (reference sequence). Looking up the rest from reference TRBV5-4 and TRBJ2-6 gives the full variable domain: ETGVTQSPTHLIKTRGQQVTLRCSSQSGHNTVSWYQQALGQGPQFIFQYYREEENGRGNFPPRFSGLQFPNYSSELNVNALELDDSALYLCASSPWDTGANVLTFGAGSRLTVL.

CDR3 protein: CASIPVSRRGEGTDEQFF. The CDR3 bases are TGTGCCAGCATCCCCGTAAGTCGGAGGGGCGAAGGAACCGATGAGCAGTTCTTC. This chain connects TRBV21-1 to TRBJ2-1; no check of the table's D call, TRBD1, against the DNA was made. TRBV21-1 is deemed a pseudogene. The CDR3 length is 18 residues.

The CDR3 loop is CATSASTSGGEDTQYF. CDR3 DNA sequence: TGTGCCACCAGTGCCTCGACTAGCGGGGGGGAAGATACGCAGTATTTT. The chain carries TRBV24-1 and TRBJ2-3; 14 bases line up with TRBD2. J was trimmed by 5 bases and V by 5 bases; bases with no gene match: 5. Germline V CDR1 and CDR2: KGHDR, SFDVKD. The length of the CDR3 is 16 residues.

This clonotype was recorded many times. The V gene is TRBV5-1, the J gene TRBJ1-4; 7 positions match TRBD1. The V segment lost 4 bases and the J segment 12 bases; nucleotides outside the gene matches: 15. This CDR3 comprises 15 residues. Germline V gives CDR1 SGHRS, CDR2 YFSETQ. CDR3 residues: CASSQNAGQADELFF. In nucleotides, the CDR3 is TGCGCCAGCAGCCAGAACGCCGGACAGGCGGACGAACTGTTTTTT. The entire variable domain, with the rest obtained from reference TRBV5-1 and TRBJ1-4, is as follows: KAGVTQTPRYLIKTRGQQVTLSCSPISGHRSVSWYQQTPGQGLQFLFEYFSETQRNKGNFPGRFSGRQFSNSRSEMNVSTLELGDSALYLCASSQNAGQADELFFGSGTQLSVL.

This clonotype has at least ten counts. The CDR3 reads CASSFVTGFYNEQFF. Here the CDR3 DNA reads TGTGCCAGCAGTTTCGTCACAGGATTTTACAATGAGCAGTTCTTC. V and J are TRBV12-3 or TRBV12-4 and TRBJ2-1, with D possibly matching TRBD1 (5 bases). Trimming pared 3 bases from V and 4 bases from J, leaving 13 bases between. The CDR3 extends over 15 amino acids.

This clonotype came up many times. J is TRBJ1-1 and V is TRBV30, with TRBD1 matching over 7 bases. V dropped 2 bases and J dropped 0; count of bases not matched to a gene: 12. The CDR3 totals 17 residues. Per the germline V gene, CDR1 is GTSNPN and CDR2 is SVGIG (reference sequence). In nucleotides, the CDR3 is TGTGCCTGGAGTCCAAAAACCCTGGGGACAGTGAACACTGAAGCTTTCTTT. As protein: CAWSPKTLGTVNTEAFF.